This T cell receptor (beta chain) was identified during a study of human CD8 memory T cell subsets (dated by TCRdb to 2020 to 2021). Background on the whole study: The clonal relationships among stem-like (TSTEM), progenitor exhausted-like (TPEX) and effector memory CD8+ T cell subsets were assessed by comparing the TCRbeta repertoires of these subsets. TCRbeta repertoires were obtained from over 5 donors, each contributing TSTEM, TPEX and effector memory subsets. Study-level results and caveats: Based on Chao1 estimates, TSTEM subsets appeared to have greater repertoire diversity than TPEX subsets, which could potentially reflect a broader range of specificities. Normalized Shannon-Wiener diversity was similarly high in TSTEM and TPEX subsets, while effector memory subsets were less diverse by comparison. Only TCRbeta chains were sequenced, and the repertoire comparisons were based on a handful of donors and tested using paired t-tests with Bonferroni correction. Both stem-like subsets shared clonotypes with effector memory cells, but TSTEM and TPEX repertoires overlapped minimally, suggesting distinct antigen spectra.

The sequencer listed for this sample is NextSeq 550. A Human TCR Profiling Kit was used to prepare UMI-labeled 5' RACE TCRbeta libraries. The same number of PCR cycles was used to prepare all TCRbeta libraries in parallel. From the authors' description of their analysis: Each TCRbeta library contained between about 3,000 and 20,000 functional CDR3beta clonotypes. MIGEC 1.2.9 handled UMI extraction and consensus assembly, with a minimum of three reads required per UMI. MiXCR 3.0.3 was used to extract in-frame CDR3beta repertoires. Diversity metrics were computed in VDJtools 1.2.1 after downsampling each sample to 42,000 randomly selected UMIs. Repertoire overlap metrics D, R and F2 were calculated in VDJtools for the top 3,000 clones of each sample pair. TCRdb reanalyzed the reads, keeping one entry per CDR3 protein sequence and omitting DNA. The V and J calls shown here were made by TCRdb, not taken from the authors' results. Per the sample table, the count is more than 10,000 distinct CDR3 sequences. The ten largest clones add up to about 15% of the sample.

The CDR3 starts with the cysteine, ends with the phenylalanine, and has 16 residues. No DNA sequence was recorded. Worth noting for this clonotype: Its antigen target is currently unknown.

CCR7+ PD-1- TIGIT- cells were defined as stem-like memory CD8+ T cells (TSTEM). Peripheral blood mononuclear cells were isolated from healthy donor buffy coats by density gradient separation. In the study, total CD8+ T cells were enriched by negative magnetic separation with EasySep or MojoSort CD8+ T cell isolation kits. An RNeasy Mini Kit was used to extract total RNA from duplicate vials of around 150,000 sorted CD8+ T cells per subset. PBMCs were used either fresh or after being cryopreserved in fetal bovine serum containing roughly 10% DMSO. Fluorescence-activated cell sorting on a FACSAria III was used to sort CD8+ T cell subsets to purity.

Recombination connected TRBV21-1 to TRBJ2-5; the D gene TCRdb calls, TRBD1, cannot be checked with no DNA. TRBV21-1 is listed as a pseudogene. The clonotype originates from a human donor in good health. Sequencing was done on a sample of CD8+ stem-like memory T cells (TSCM and TCM) sorted from PBMCs. The label giving this sample's cell subset or site can be read as: stem-like memory CD8 T cells (TSTEM), CCR7+ PD-1- TIGIT-. CDR3 sequence: CASSNNGDSKQETQYF.